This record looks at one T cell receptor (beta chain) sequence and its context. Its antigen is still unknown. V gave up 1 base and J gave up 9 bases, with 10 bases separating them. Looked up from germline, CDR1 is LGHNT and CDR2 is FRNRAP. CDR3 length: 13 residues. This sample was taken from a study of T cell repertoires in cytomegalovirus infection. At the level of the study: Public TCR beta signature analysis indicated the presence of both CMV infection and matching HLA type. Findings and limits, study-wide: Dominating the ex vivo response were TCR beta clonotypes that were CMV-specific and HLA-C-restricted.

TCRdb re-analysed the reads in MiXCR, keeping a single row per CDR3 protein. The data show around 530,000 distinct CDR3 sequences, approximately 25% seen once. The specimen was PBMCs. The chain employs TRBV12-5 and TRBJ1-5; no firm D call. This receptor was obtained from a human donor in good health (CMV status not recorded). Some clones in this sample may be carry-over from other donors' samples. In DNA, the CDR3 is TGTGCTAGTGGTTTGGCTAAAGGGCCGCCCCAGCATTTT. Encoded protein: CASGLAKGPPQHF.